This T cell receptor beta chain is from a study of T cell repertoires in cytomegalovirus infection. Study results and limitations: HLA-C-restricted TCR beta clonotypes specific for CMV led the ex vivo response.

TCRdb ran MiXCR on the reads and lists one entry per CDR3 protein. Of roughly 300,000 distinct CDR3 sequences detected, around 25% appear once; the ten largest clones hold about 15%. On this clonotype: Its antigen remains unidentified.

CDR1 is SGHRS, CDR2 YFSETQ, per germline. The length of the CDR3 is 16 residues. V was pared by 4 bases and J by 7 bases, with 14 bases of the junction left unmatched. Sample: PBMCs. The TCR originated in a human donor in good health (CMV status not recorded). Some clones in this sample may be carry-over from other donors' samples. V and J are TRBV5-1 and TRBJ2-7; 10 bases agree with TRBD2. This CDR3 reads CASSRQASGSVGEQYF. The CDR3 DNA follows: TGCGCCAGCAGCCGCCAGGCTAGCGGGAGTGTAGGTGAGCAGTACTTC. The full variable domain, with the rest looked up from reference TRBV5-1 and TRBJ2-7, is KAGVTQTPRYLIKTRGQQVTLSCSPISGHRSVSWYQQTPGQGLQFLFEYFSETQRNKGNFPGRFSGRQFSNSRSEMNVSTLELGDSALYLCASSRQASGSVGEQYFGPGTRLTVT.